The clone carrying this TCR beta chain occurred many times. The source of the sample is a study of T cells in Graves' hyperthyroidism and ophthalmopathy. From germline, CDR1 is SNHLY and CDR2 FYNNEI. The CDR3 has 15 residues. The V and J ends lost 5 bases and 5 bases respectively, with 19 bases between them. From RNA transcripts, TCR beta CDR3 regions were amplified. During a first-round RT-PCR of the TCR CDR3, the HTBI primer set was used. TCRdb reprocessed the multiplex PCR reads with MiXCR, giving one entry per CDR3 protein. Of 500,000 to 750,000 distinct CDR3 sequences in the sample, just over 45% were seen once.

Sequenced input: peripheral blood or thyroid tissue (not recorded which). The chain recombines TRBV2 with TRBJ2-7; tentative D call: TRBD2 (5 bases). This TCR was sampled from a woman between 18 and 29 years old with Graves' hyperthyroidism. The CDR3 here is CASSPSLPRGDEQYF. Here the CDR3 DNA reads TGTGCCAGCAGTCCAAGTCTCCCTCGGGGAGACGAGCAGTACTTC.